In its sample, the clone carrying this T cell receptor beta chain was seen many times. Its specificity is unknown. Germline lookup yields CDR1 MDHEN and CDR2 SYDVKM. The CDR3 consists of 14 residues. V was trimmed by 0 bases and J by 0 bases, leaving 3 bases between them. This sample is drawn from a study of breast tumors, draining lymph nodes, adjacent tissues. MiXCR, run by TCRdb on the multiplex PCR reads, gives a single entry per CDR3 protein. Among 130,000 or so distinct CDR3 sequences, about a fifth were seen once, and the ten largest hold just over 2.5%. Study observations and caveats: Tumor repertoires ranked between lymph nodes and nontumor tissue in diversity, with V and J gene preferences. Data only fit, rather than demonstrated, lymph node origin of most tumor T cells. Luminal-like breast cancer showed significantly greater tumor-nontumor repertoire similarity than basal-like breast cancer did. The data were judged consistent with most tumor T cells coming from lymph node and expanding in tumor.

Samples came from axillary lymph nodes draining the breast cancer. This receptor was obtained from a female donor with breast cancer. Some clones in this sample may be carry-over from other donors' samples. The gene calls are TRBV28 and TRBJ1-5, with no clear D. The sequencing input was axillary lymph node tissue. CDR3 sequence: CASSLWGSNQPQHF. In nucleotides, the CDR3 is TGTGCCAGCAGTTTATGGGGTAGCAATCAGCCCCAGCATTTT.